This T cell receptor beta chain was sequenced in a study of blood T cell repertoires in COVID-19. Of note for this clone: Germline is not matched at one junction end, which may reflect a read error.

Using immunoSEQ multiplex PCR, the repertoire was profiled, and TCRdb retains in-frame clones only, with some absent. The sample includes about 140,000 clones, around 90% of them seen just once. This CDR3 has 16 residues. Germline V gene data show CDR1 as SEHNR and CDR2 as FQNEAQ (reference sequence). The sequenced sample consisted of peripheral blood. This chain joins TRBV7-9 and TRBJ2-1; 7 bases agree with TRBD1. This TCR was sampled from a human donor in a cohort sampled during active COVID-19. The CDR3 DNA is TGTGCCAGCAGCTTAGCAGTAGGAGGACAGGACAAAGAGCAGTTCTTC. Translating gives CASSLAVGGQDKEQFF.